Sequencing of this T cell receptor beta chain was carried out in a study of Ad26.COV2.S vaccination and SARS-CoV-2 variants. General study results and limits: While placebo recipients had lower spike-specific TCR breadth, vaccine recipients had more.

Treatment here: some 20 received Ad26.COV2.S at low or high dose, single or two shots; roughly five received placebo; per-sample allocation not given. At day 63 after the first vaccine or placebo injection, samples were drawn. What was given as vaccine was an Ad26 vector encoding Wuhan-strain SARS-CoV-2 spike. Trimming removed 1 base at V and 5 bases at J, with 20 bases between. This CDR3 contains 18 residues. CDR1 LNHDA and CDR2 SQIVND come from the germline V gene (reference sequence). As for this clone: Its target is not known.

Sequenced by immunoSEQ multiplex PCR; TCRdb stores in-frame clones only, minus some. Of just over 350,000 clones listed, about 88% are singletons. The chain employs TRBV19 and TRBJ2-2, with D tentatively TRBD2 (5 bases). This receptor was taken from a person aged 18-65 years who received the Ad26.COV2.S COVID-19 vaccine or a placebo. Sequences were derived from peripheral blood, sampled in a trial of Ad26.COV2.S vaccine versus placebo. The CDR3 loop reads CASSIALGGPPPTGELFF. DNA for the CDR3: TGTGCCAGTAGTATAGCCCTCGGCGGGCCCCCCCCGACCGGGGAGCTGTTTTTT.